This T cell receptor beta chain was retrieved from a study of blood T cell repertoires in COVID-19. CDR3 length: 15 residues. The V gene lost 3 bases and the J gene lost 0 bases, with 8 bases spanning the gap. Germline values: CDR1 KGHSH, CDR2 LQKENI. Study processing details: Using reference gene primer amplification, nucleated cell counts were estimated. Method: immunoSEQ multiplex PCR; TCRdb's copy keeps in-frame clones and lacks some. From that table come the V and J calls and clone size; the DNA was used to work out D and trimming. The repertoire holds roughly 430,000 clones, with approximately 90% as singletons. Concerning this clone itself: The sample carries other DNA sequences with the same CDR3.

The clonotype comes from a woman between 18 and 30 years old who had been exposed to COVID-19. This chain joins TRBV18 and TRBJ1-4; TRBD1 is a possible D gene (6 bases). Sequenced sample: PBMCs or T cells enriched from blood (not recorded which). CDR3 DNA: TGTGCCAGCTCACCCAGGGGTGCAACTAATGAAAAACTGTTTTTT. Protein sequence: CASSPRGATNEKLFF.